Following are 2 T cell receptor beta chains from one sample sequenced in a study of blood T cell repertoires in COVID-19. Assay: immunoSEQ multiplex PCR; the TCRdb copy retains only in-frame clones and omits some. This repertoire shows roughly 170,000 clones, 75% to 80% found once; its top ten account for roughly 25%. The specimen sequenced was peripheral blood. These receptors were obtained from a woman in her seventies with acute or convalescent COVID-19.

In this sample, this clone turned up once. The V and J genes are TRBV7-9 and TRBJ1-4; maybe TRBD1 (6 bases). CDR3 size: 16 residues. V lost 5 bases to trimming and J lost 2 bases, with 15 bases between them. Germline V gene sequence: CDR1 SEHNR, CDR2 FQNEAQ (reference sequence). The CDR3: CASSLIGGATNEKLFF. In DNA form, the CDR3 reads TGTGCCAGCAGCCTGATTGGGGGCGCGACTAATGAAAAACTGTTTTTT.

V is TRBV19 and J is TRBJ1-5, with 8 bases aligning to TRBD1. The CDR3 totals 18 residues. Germline assignment: CDR1 LNHDA and CDR2 SQIVND (reference sequence). J gave up 3 bases and V 2 bases, and 12 bases lay outside the gene matches. CDR3: CASSIIQGGSLFNQPQHF. Here the CDR3 DNA reads TGTGCCAGTAGTATAATACAGGGGGGATCTCTTTTCAATCAGCCCCAGCATTTT. Full variable domain (remainder filled in from reference TRBV19 and TRBJ1-5): DGGITQSPKYLFRKEGQNVTLSCEQNLNHDAMYWYRQDPGQGLRLIYYSQIVNDFQKGDIAEGYSVSREKKESFPLTVTSAQKNPTAFYLCASSIIQGGSLFNQPQHFGDGTRLSIL.